Following are 24 T cell receptor beta chains from one sample sequenced in a study of cytomegalovirus exposure and HLA in healthy donors. The PCR had 60 Vbeta and 13 Jbeta primers. Data came from immunoSEQ multiplex PCR; TCRdb stores just in-frame clones and leaves some out. In the table there are about 59,000 clones, about 81% of which are singletons. Sequencing was done on a sample of PBMCs. The receptors come from a man aged 25 to 45 in good health and CMV-seropositive.

The chain is built from TRBV7-6 and TRBJ2-7, with a possible D match to TRBD2 (5 bases). CDR3 size: 16 residues. Germline lookup yields CDR1 SGHVS and CDR2 FNYEAQ. V was trimmed by 5 bases and J by 2 bases, leaving 19 bases between them. The CDR3 sequence: CASSPTRALPPYEQYF. The CDR3 coding sequence is TGTGCCAGCAGCCCCACGAGGGCCCTCCCACCCTACGAGCAGTACTTC.

This clone showed up just once. The CDR3 region is CASSLYGTRGSNQPQHF. CDR3 nucleotides: TGTGCCAGCAGTTTGTACGGGACAAGAGGGAGCAATCAGCCCCAGCATTTT. V usage is TRBV28 and J usage is TRBJ1-5; TRBD1 might be the D (6 bases). Germline V gives CDR1 MDHEN, CDR2 SYDVKM. V was clipped by 3 bases and J by 1 base, with 16 bases between them. The CDR3 runs 17 residues.

The chain couples TRBV9 to TRBJ1-6; D call uncertain. The CDR3 is 12 residues long. The germline gives CDR1 SGDLS, CDR2 YYNGEE. V dropped 3 bases and J dropped 7 bases, with 5 bases sitting between them. In nucleotides, the CDR3 is TGTGCCAGCAGCGACACCAATTCACCCCTCCACTTT. It yields the protein CASSDTNSPLHF.

This rearrangement joins TRBV6-5 to TRBJ1-1; 7 nucleotides line up with TRBD1. CDR3 length: 13 amino acids. V gave up 10 bases and J gave up 6 bases; unmatched junction bases: 11. Germline V CDR1 and CDR2: MNHEY, SVGAGI. CDR3 loop: CATGGGETPEAFF. CDR3 bases: TGTGCCACGGGAGGGGGCGAGACTCCTGAAGCTTTCTTT.

The CDR3 DNA follows: TGTGCCAGCAGCCGGTCCTACGAGCAGTACTTC. This encodes CASSRSYEQYF. The chain employs TRBV7-2 and TRBJ2-7; D is unclear. CDR1 and CDR2 (germline): SGHTA, FQGNSA. This CDR3 contains 11 residues. V shed 5 bases and J shed 1 base, with 3 bases lying between them.

This chain joins TRBV19 and TRBJ1-1, with D possibly being TRBD1 (6 bases). The CDR3 has 15 residues. Germline values: CDR1 LNHDA, CDR2 SQIVND (reference sequence). The V end was cut by 5 bases, the J end by 0 bases, with 13 bases between. This CDR3 is CASSPGDRLNTEAFF. The DNA of the CDR3 is TGTGCCAGTAGTCCAGGCGACAGGTTGAACACTGAAGCTTTCTTT.

The chain carries TRBV7-6 and TRBJ2-3, with a weak D call TRBD2 (7 bases). Germline V lookup: CDR1 SGHVS, CDR2 FNYEAQ. V was cut by 3 bases and J by 4 bases, with 11 bases left in between. The CDR3 covers 14 residues. The DNA of the CDR3 is TGTGCCAGCAGCTTGGGGGGGCAAGCAGATACGCAGTATTTT. It translates to CASSLGGQADTQYF.

The chain carries TRBV5-1 and TRBJ2-5; D may be TRBD2 (5 bases). Germline V CDR1 and CDR2: SGHRS, YFSETQ. The CDR3 has 13 amino acids. V lost 3 bases and J 1 base, leaving 7 bases between the germline ends. The CDR3 sequence is CASSSGVQETQYF. Here the CDR3 DNA reads TGCGCCAGCAGCTCCGGGGTCCAAGAGACCCAGTACTTC. Filled out from reference TRBV5-1 and TRBJ2-5, the complete variable domain reads KAGVTQTPRYLIKTRGQQVTLSCSPISGHRSVSWYQQTPGQGLQFLFEYFSETQRNKGNFPGRFSGRQFSNSRSEMNVSTLELGDSALYLCASSSGVQETQYFGPGTRLLVL.

This chain joins TRBV27 and TRBJ2-2; TRBD1 might be the D (6 bases). The V gene lost 5 bases and the J gene lost 0 bases, with 10 bases spanning the gap. Germline V gene data show CDR1 as MNHEY and CDR2 as SMNVEV (reference sequence). The CDR3 runs 15 residues. This CDR3 reads CASSQRTANTGELFF. CDR3 coding DNA: TGTGCCAGCAGTCAGAGGACAGCGAACACCGGGGAGCTGTTTTTT.

The chain joins TRBV2 to TRBJ2-1; 9 bases align to TRBD1. From germline, CDR1 is SNHLY and CDR2 FYNNEI. The CDR3 is made up of 13 amino acids. J was trimmed by 10 bases and V by 6 bases; bases with no gene match: 7. CDR3 bases: TGTGCCAGCAGCCTTGGGACAGGGCGCGAGCAGTTCTTC. Translated: CASSLGTGREQFF.

The chain is built from TRBV30 and TRBJ1-2, with TRBD1 as a possible D gene (6 bases). V was trimmed by 3 bases and J by 0 bases, leaving 11 bases between them. Looked up from germline, CDR1 is GTSNPN and CDR2 is SVGIG (reference sequence). The length of the CDR3 is 14 residues. The CDR3 sequence: CAWSPGVANYGYTF. The CDR3 DNA is TGTGCCTGGAGCCCAGGGGTAGCTAACTATGGCTACACCTTC.

The chain has TRBV6-1 and TRBJ1-5, with 12 nucleotides matching TRBD1. The CDR3 runs 19 residues. Germline V CDR1 and CDR2: MNHNS, SASEGT. Losses at the gene ends were 3 bases for V and 2 bases for J; bases not matched to a gene: 11. The CDR3 reads CASSEPGDRGLWGNQPQHF. The CDR3 DNA follows: TGTGCCAGCAGTGAGCCGGGGGACAGGGGGCTCTGGGGCAATCAGCCCCAGCATTTT.

This clone was observed a few times. The chain uses TRBV28 and TRBJ1-4, with D perhaps TRBD1 (5 bases). This CDR3 spans 13 amino acids. The germline gives CDR1 MDHEN, CDR2 SYDVKM. V gave up 5 bases and J gave up 8 bases, with 12 bases separating them. CDR3 DNA: TGTGCCAGCAGTGCAGGGTCCGGAGAAAAACTGTTTTTT. This encodes CASSAGSGEKLFF.

This sequence joins TRBV15 and TRBJ2-7; 10 bases map to TRBD1. The CDR3 length is 15 residues. CDR1 is LNHNV and CDR2 is YYDKDF in the germline V gene (reference sequence). With V trimmed by 2 bases and J by 1 base, 2 bases remained unmatched. The CDR3 sequence: CATSRPGQGSYEQYF. The CDR3 coding sequence is TGTGCCACCAGCAGACCGGGACAGGGGTCCTACGAGCAGTACTTC.

The V gene is TRBV19, the J gene TRBJ1-2; 7 bases align to TRBD1. V lost 5 bases to trimming and J lost 4 bases; unmatched junction nucleotides: 10. In germline, CDR1 is LNHDA, CDR2 SQIVND (reference sequence). The CDR3 is 15 amino acids. This CDR3 is CASSETGMGGYGYTF. The CDR3, as DNA: TGTGCCAGTAGTGAGACAGGGATGGGGGGCTATGGCTACACCTTC.

A single count supports this clone. The rearrangement joins TRBV4-1 to TRBJ1-2; D not certain. The V and J ends lost 4 bases and 4 bases respectively, with 16 bases between them. The CDR3 spans 15 residues. Germline-derived CDR1 and CDR2 are MGHRA and YSYEKL. CDR3 region: CASSLAPGAGYGYTF. CDR3 sequence (DNA): TGCGCCAGCAGCCTGGCTCCGGGCGCGGGCTATGGCTACACCTTC.

The chain carries TRBV28 and TRBJ1-2; perhaps TRBD1 as D (6 bases). V lost 7 bases, J lost 3 bases, and 18 bases lay in between. The CDR3 contains 15 residues. Per germline, CDR1 MDHEN and CDR2 SYDVKM. The DNA of the CDR3 is TGTGCCAGCACCCTACAGTCAGGGGCCTACTATGGCTACACCTTC. This gives the protein CASTLQSGAYYGYTF.

The gene calls are TRBV27 and TRBJ2-6, with TRBD1 matching 11 bases. The CDR3 runs to 18 residues. The V gene's germline CDR1 is MNHEY and CDR2 SMNVEV (reference sequence). V was pared by 6 bases and J by 0 bases, with 7 bases of the junction left unmatched. The CDR3 coding sequence is TGTGCCAGCAGACGACCGGGACAGGGGGGCTCTGGGGCCAACGTCCTGACTTTC. Protein product: CASRRPGQGGSGANVLTF.

This clone was seen just once. The CDR3 sequence is CASSLRTSGGTSYQETQYF. The CDR3, as DNA: TGTGCCAGCAGCCTCCGGACTAGCGGGGGGACCTCGTACCAAGAGACCCAGTACTTC. V usage is TRBV7-2 and J usage is TRBJ2-5, with 14 positions matching TRBD2. The CDR3 is made up of 19 amino acids. CDR1 is SGHTA, CDR2 FQGNSA, per germline. The junction had 11 bases not matched to a gene; V was cut back by 5 bases and J by 0 bases.

The sample holds a few counts of this clone. The chain is built from TRBV5-5 and TRBJ2-2; D perhaps matches TRBD1 (5 bases). Germline loops: CDR1 SGHKS, CDR2 YYEKEE (reference sequence). The V end lost 4 bases, the J end lost 4 bases, and 11 bases lay between the germline ends. CDR3 length: 14 residues. CDR3 protein: CASSPDITTGELFF. The DNA of the CDR3 is TGTGCCAGCAGCCCGGACATTACCACCGGGGAGCTGTTTTTT.

The chain is built from TRBV4-1 and TRBJ2-3; TRBD2 is a possible D gene (6 bases). Germline CDR1 is MGHRA and CDR2 is YSYEKL. This CDR3 has 15 amino acids. V gave up 4 bases and J gave up 2 bases, with 13 bases separating them. The CDR3 region is CASSRAGGYTDTQYF. The CDR3 DNA is TGCGCCAGCAGCCGGGCCGGGGGATACACAGATACGCAGTATTTT.

The chain has TRBV21-1 and TRBJ2-7; whether TRBD1, the table's D call, matches the DNA was not checked. TRBV21-1 represents a pseudogene. The CDR3 spans 14 residues. Here the CDR3 reads CASSPGQDNYEQYF. CDR3 in DNA: TGTGCCAGCAGTCCGGGACAGGACAACTACGAGCAGTACTTC.

The CDR3 reads CASSQDSVAGGTDTQYF. CDR3 nucleotide sequence: TGCGCCAGCAGCCAAGATAGCGTGGCCGGCGGCACAGATACGCAGTATTTT. The J gene is TRBJ2-3, the V gene TRBV4-3, with D possibly being TRBD2 (5 bases). The CDR3 consists of 17 residues. The V end lost 0 bases, the J end lost 1 base, and 14 bases lay between the germline ends. The germline V gene encodes CDR1 LGHNA and CDR2 YSLEER.

This clone rates as medium-sized. The V call is TRBV6-4, the J call TRBJ2-3; D is unresolved. The V gene's germline CDR1 is MRHNA and CDR2 SNTAGT. V dropped 2 bases and J dropped 2 bases, with 8 bases sitting between them. The CDR3 is 14 residues long. The CDR3 nucleotides read TGTGCCAGCAGTGACCAAGCCAACACAGATACGCAGTATTTT. This translates into CASSDQANTDTQYF.